Below, 14 T cell receptor beta chains from the same sample are listed, as sequenced in a study of T-cell reconstitution after alpha-beta-depleted transplantation in children. Unique molecular identifiers were built into the TCRbeta library. TCRdb used MiXCR to reprocess the PCR reads, holding one entry per CDR3 protein. The sample has some 450,000 distinct CDR3 sequences, roughly two fifths seen once. The sequencing used PBMCs, collected before TCRalphabeta/CD19-depleted stem cell transplant. These receptors all come from a girl aged 2 to 9 with aplastic anemia, due to receive a stem cell transplant.

This clonotype was detected many times. CDR3 sequence: CASSLSEQGVNEQFF. The CDR3, as DNA: TGTGCCAGCAGCTTATCAGAACAGGGGGTCAATGAGCAGTTCTTC. This chain links TRBV7-9 with TRBJ2-1, with 8 bases lining up with TRBD1. The germline CDR1 and CDR2 sequences are SEHNR and FQNEAQ (reference sequence). The CDR3 length is 15 residues. V lost 2 bases to trimming and J lost 6 bases; unmatched junction nucleotides: 6.

This clonotype was detected many times. The chain recombines TRBV29-1 with TRBJ2-2, with 11 bases lining up with TRBD2. Unmatched junction bases numbered 0, after V lost 2 bases and J lost 7 bases. The CDR3 totals 13 residues. Germline CDR1 is SQVTM and CDR2 is ANQGSEA. DNA for the CDR3: TGCAGCGTTGAACTAGCGGGAGGCGGGGAGCTGTTTTTT. This codes for CSVELAGGGELFF.

This clonotype showed up many times. The J gene is TRBJ1-5, the V gene TRBV5-1; TRBD1 matches at 7 bases. V was pared by 0 bases and J by 3 bases, with 15 bases of the junction left unmatched. CDR3 size: 19 residues. Germline CDR1 SGHRS, CDR2 YFSETQ. This CDR3 is CASSLGPRYTGAPNQPQHF. Written as DNA, the CDR3 is TGCGCCAGCAGCTTGGGGCCCCGCTACACAGGGGCCCCCAATCAGCCCCAGCATTTT.

This clonotype has more than one count but fewer than ten. This chain connects TRBV20-1 to TRBJ2-1; the match to TRBD1 covers 9 bases. V gave up 6 bases and J gave up 15 bases; unmatched junction bases: 15. The V gene's germline CDR1 is DFQATT and CDR2 SNEGSKA (reference sequence). CDR3 length: 13 amino acids. The CDR3, as DNA: TGCAGTGCCCGCGTCCCGGGACAGGGCGTACCGTTCTTC. Its protein is CSARVPGQGVPFF.

This clonotype has a count of ten or more. This chain joins TRBV12-3 or TRBV12-4 and TRBJ2-7, with TRBD2 identical over 8 bases. The length of the CDR3 is 14 residues. The trim removed 6 bases at V and 4 bases at J, leaving 8 bases unmatched. The chain's CDR3 is CASSLSGREYEQYF. As DNA, the CDR3 is TGTGCCAGCAGCCTAAGCGGGAGAGAATACGAGCAGTACTTC.

This clonotype was seen ten or more times. This chain joins TRBV20-1 and TRBJ2-3, with D possibly matching TRBD2 (6 bases). Trimming removed 1 base from V and 4 bases from J, with 12 bases in between. This CDR3 is 14 amino acids long. The V gene's germline CDR1 is DFQATT and CDR2 SNEGSKA (reference sequence). The chain's CDR3 is CSARAGSTPDTQYF. CDR3 DNA: TGCAGTGCTAGAGCCGGGAGTACCCCAGATACGCAGTATTTT.

The chain employs TRBV7-8 and TRBJ2-5; weak D call: TRBD1 (5 bases). Trimming shortened V by 5 bases and J by 4 bases, and 20 bases separated the two germline ends. This CDR3 has 16 amino acids. The germline V gene encodes CDR1 SGHVS and CDR2 FQNEAQ. The CDR3, as DNA: TGTGCCAGCAGCGTCGCCGACAGAATATGGGGAGAGACCCAGTACTTC. Translating gives CASSVADRIWGETQYF.

This clonotype was counted ten times or more. The chain has TRBV20-1 and TRBJ2-5; D is unclear. Germline CDR1 and CDR2: DFQATT and SNEGSKA (reference sequence). The CDR3 extends over 10 amino acids. V was trimmed by 7 bases and J by 1 base, leaving 4 bases between them. In DNA form, the CDR3 reads TGCAGTGGCAGCCAAGAGACCCAGTACTTC. This translates into CSGSQETQYF.

V is TRBV11-2 and J is TRBJ2-7; TRBD1 matches 9 bases. Per the germline V gene, CDR1 is SGHAT and CDR2 is FQNNGV. V lost 3 bases, J lost 5 bases, and 5 bases stayed unmatched. The CDR3 is 14 residues long. CDR3 amino acids: CASSFVGQGNEQYF. CDR3 in DNA: TGTGCCAGCAGCTTCGTAGGACAGGGGAACGAGCAGTACTTC.

The chain carries TRBV7-2 and TRBJ2-3; D is unresolved. Germline V gene lookup returns CDR1 SGHTA and CDR2 FQGNSA. The CDR3 extends over 15 amino acids. The ends were cut back, 3 bases at V and 0 bases at J, with 10 bases in the middle. The chain's CDR3 is CASSFIYSSTDTQYF. Here the CDR3 DNA reads TGTGCCAGCAGCTTCATCTACAGTAGCACAGATACGCAGTATTTT.

This clonotype was recorded many times. This chain connects TRBV20-1 to TRBJ2-6; tentatively, D is TRBD1 (6 bases). The length of the CDR3 is 16 residues. V was pared by 7 bases and J by 0 bases, with 16 bases between. The germline V gene encodes CDR1 DFQATT and CDR2 SNEGSKA (reference sequence). CDR3 loop: CSVGHPASSGANVLTF. Written as DNA, the CDR3 is TGCAGTGTGGGACATCCCGCCAGCTCTGGGGCCAACGTCCTGACTTTC.

The gene calls are TRBV5-1 and TRBJ2-1; no clear D gene. Germline CDR1 is SGHRS and CDR2 is YFSETQ. V shed 4 bases and J shed 5 bases, with 10 bases lying between them. This CDR3 has 13 residues. The CDR3 region is CASSPPGNNEQFF. DNA of the CDR3: TGCGCCAGCAGCCCTCCGGGCAACAATGAGCAGTTCTTC. The complete variable domain, with remaining parts taken from reference TRBV5-1 and TRBJ2-1, reads KAGVTQTPRYLIKTRGQQVTLSCSPISGHRSVSWYQQTPGQGLQFLFEYFSETQRNKGNFPGRFSGRQFSNSRSEMNVSTLELGDSALYLCASSPPGNNEQFFGPGTRLTVL.

The chain uses TRBV20-1 and TRBJ1-1; 7 positions agree with TRBD1. Germline V gene data show CDR1 as DFQATT and CDR2 as SNEGSKA (reference sequence). Trimming took 7 bases from V and 4 from J; bases not matched to a gene: 6. The CDR3 has 12 amino acids. Here the CDR3 reads CSVEQGTTEAFF. The CDR3 coding sequence is TGCAGTGTGGAACAGGGGACCACTGAAGCTTTCTTT.

The CDR3 is CASSSVDRESNEQFF. The CDR3 DNA is TGTGCCAGCAGCTCCGTGGACAGGGAAAGCAATGAGCAGTTCTTC. The chain combines TRBV5-4 with TRBJ2-1, with TRBD1 matching 8 bases. The trim removed 3 bases at V and 6 bases at J, leaving 8 bases unmatched. Germline CDR1 reads SGHNT; CDR2 reads YYREEE (reference sequence). The CDR3 length is 15 residues.